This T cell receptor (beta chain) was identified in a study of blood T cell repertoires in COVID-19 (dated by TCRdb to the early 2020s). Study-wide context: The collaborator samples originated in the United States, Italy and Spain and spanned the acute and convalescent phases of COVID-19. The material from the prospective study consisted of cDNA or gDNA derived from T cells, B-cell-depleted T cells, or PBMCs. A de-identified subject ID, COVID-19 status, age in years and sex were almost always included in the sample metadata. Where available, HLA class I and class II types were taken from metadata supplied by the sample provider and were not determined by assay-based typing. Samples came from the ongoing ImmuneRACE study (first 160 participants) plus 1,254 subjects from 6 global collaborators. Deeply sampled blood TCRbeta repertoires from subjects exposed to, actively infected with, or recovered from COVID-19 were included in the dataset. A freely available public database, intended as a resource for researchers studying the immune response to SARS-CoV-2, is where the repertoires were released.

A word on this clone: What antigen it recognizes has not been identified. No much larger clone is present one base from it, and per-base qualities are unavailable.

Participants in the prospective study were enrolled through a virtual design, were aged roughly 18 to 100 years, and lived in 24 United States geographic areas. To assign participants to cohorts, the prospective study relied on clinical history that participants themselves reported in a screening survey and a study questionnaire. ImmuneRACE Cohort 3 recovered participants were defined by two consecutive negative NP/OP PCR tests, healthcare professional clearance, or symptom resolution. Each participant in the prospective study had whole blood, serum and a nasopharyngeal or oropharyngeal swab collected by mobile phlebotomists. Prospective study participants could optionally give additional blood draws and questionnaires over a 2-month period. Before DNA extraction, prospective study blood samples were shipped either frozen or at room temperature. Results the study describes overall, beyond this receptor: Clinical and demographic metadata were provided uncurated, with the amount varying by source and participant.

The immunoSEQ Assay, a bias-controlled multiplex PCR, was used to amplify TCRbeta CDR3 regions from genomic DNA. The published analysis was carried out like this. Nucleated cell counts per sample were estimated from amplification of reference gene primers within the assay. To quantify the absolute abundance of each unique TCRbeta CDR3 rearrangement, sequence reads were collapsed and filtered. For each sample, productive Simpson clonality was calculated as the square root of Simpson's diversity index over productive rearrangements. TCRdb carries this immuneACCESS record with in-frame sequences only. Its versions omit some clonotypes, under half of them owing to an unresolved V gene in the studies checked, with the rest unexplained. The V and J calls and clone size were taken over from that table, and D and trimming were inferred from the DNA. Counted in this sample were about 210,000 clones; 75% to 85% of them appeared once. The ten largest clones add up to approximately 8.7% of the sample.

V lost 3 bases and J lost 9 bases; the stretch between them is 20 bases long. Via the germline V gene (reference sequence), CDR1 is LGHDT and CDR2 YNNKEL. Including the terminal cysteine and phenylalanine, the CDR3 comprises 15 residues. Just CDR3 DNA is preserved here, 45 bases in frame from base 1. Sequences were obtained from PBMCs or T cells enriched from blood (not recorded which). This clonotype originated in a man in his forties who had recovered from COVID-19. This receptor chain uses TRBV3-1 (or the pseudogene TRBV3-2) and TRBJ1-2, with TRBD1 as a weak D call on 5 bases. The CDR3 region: CASSHIGQKINRYTF. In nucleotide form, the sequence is TGTGCCAGCAGCCATATCGGACAAAAAATTAATCGCTACACCTTC.